The rows below give T cell receptor beta chains drawn from one sample of a study of cytomegalovirus exposure and HLA in healthy donors. The data were produced by immunoSEQ multiplex PCR, yet TCRdb's version contains in-frame clones alone and is incomplete. In the table there are fewer than 60,000 clones, about 80% of which are singletons. The material sequenced was PBMCs. These receptors came from a man between 50 and 59 years old in good health and CMV-seronegative. Both conserved end residues are part of each CDR3. Each record gives: J gene, V gene, clone size, D gene, CDR3 protein, CDR3 DNA. A D gene is named only where the DNA matches it firmly. Expanded clones get a size class; other rows say once, few or many, or leave the size out.

j_gene: TRBJ1-2
v_gene: TRBV2
abundance: few
d_gene: -
CDR3aa: CASSESGVGYTF
CDR3nt: TGTGCCAGCAGTGAATCAGGGGTGGGCTACACCTTC

j_gene: TRBJ2-1
v_gene: TRBV27
abundance: -
d_gene: TRBD2
CDR3aa: CASSIPGLAGGPSYNEQFF
CDR3nt: TGTGCCAGCAGTATTCCGGGACTAGCGGGGGGGCCCTCCTACAATGAGCAGTTCTTC

j_gene: TRBJ1-2
v_gene: TRBV28
abundance: -
d_gene: -
CDR3aa: CASSQTGISYGYTF
CDR3nt: TGTGCCAGCAGTCAAACAGGGATATCCTATGGCTACACCTTC

j_gene: TRBJ2-2
v_gene: TRBV18
abundance: -
d_gene: -
CDR3aa: CASSPVFGGANTGELFF
CDR3nt: TGTGCCAGCTCACCAGTCTTTGGCGGGGCGAACACCGGGGAGCTGTTTTTT

j_gene: TRBJ1-2
v_gene: TRBV12-5
abundance: -
d_gene: TRBD1
CDR3aa: CASGFAPWDRSDYGYTF
CDR3nt: TGTGCTAGTGGTTTTGCCCCCTGGGACAGGTCTGACTATGGCTACACCTTC

j_gene: TRBJ2-7
v_gene: TRBV12-2
abundance: -
d_gene: -
CDR3aa: CASRPFPRRDYEQYF
CDR3nt: TGTGCAAGTCGGCCTTTCCCCCGGAGGGACTACGAGCAGTACTTC

j_gene: TRBJ1-4
v_gene: TRBV10-1
abundance: -
d_gene: -
CDR3aa: CASSETGEKLFF
CDR3nt: TGCGCCAGCAGTGAGACGGGTGAAAAACTGTTTTTT

j_gene: TRBJ1-2
v_gene: TRBV7-8
abundance: -
d_gene: -
CDR3aa: CASSLTDSDYGYTF
CDR3nt: TGTGCCAGCAGCTTAACCGACAGCGACTATGGCTACACCTTC

j_gene: TRBJ2-7
v_gene: TRBV30
abundance: -
d_gene: -
CDR3aa: CAWSVGPNEQYF
CDR3nt: TGTGCCTGGAGCGTGGGGCCCAACGAGCAGTACTTC

j_gene: TRBJ1-6
v_gene: TRBV6-5
abundance: -
d_gene: -
CDR3aa: CATKETYNSPLHF
CDR3nt: TGTGCCACCAAGGAGACCTATAATTCCCCCCTCCACTTT

j_gene: TRBJ1-5
v_gene: TRBV5-6
abundance: -
d_gene: -
CDR3aa: CASSLSQALMGNQPQHF
CDR3nt: TGTGCCAGCAGCTTGAGCCAGGCCCTTATGGGCAATCAGCCCCAGCATTTT

j_gene: TRBJ2-3
v_gene: TRBV19
abundance: once
d_gene: -
CDR3aa: CASSIFMSITDTQYF
CDR3nt: TGTGCCAGTAGTATATTTATGAGTATCACAGATACGCAGTATTTT

j_gene: TRBJ2-2
v_gene: TRBV12-5
abundance: -
d_gene: -
CDR3aa: CASGLVQGGELFF
CDR3nt: TGTGCTAGTGGTTTGGTACAGGGCGGGGAGCTGTTTTTT

j_gene: TRBJ1-4
v_gene: TRBV30
abundance: -
d_gene: -
CDR3aa: CAWSVPRAATNEKLFF
CDR3nt: TGTGCCTGGAGTGTACCGAGGGCCGCAACTAATGAAAAACTGTTTTTT

j_gene: TRBJ2-2
v_gene: TRBV5-1
abundance: -
d_gene: -
CDR3aa: CASSLVGPRMGGELFF
CDR3nt: TGCGCCAGCAGCTTGGTGGGCCCCCGGATGGGCGGGGAGCTGTTTTTT

j_gene: TRBJ2-7
v_gene: TRBV5-1
abundance: -
d_gene: TRBD1
CDR3aa: CASSPDPDRNEQYF
CDR3nt: TGCGCCAGCAGCCCGGACCCGGACAGGAACGAGCAGTACTTC

j_gene: TRBJ2-7
v_gene: TRBV14
abundance: -
d_gene: -
CDR3aa: CASSPSFERGSYEHYF
CDR3nt: TGTGCCAGCAGCCCGTCGTTCGAAAGGGGCTCCTACGAGCATTACTTC

j_gene: TRBJ2-2
v_gene: TRBV4-1
abundance: -
d_gene: TRBD1
CDR3aa: CASSQEGDSTGLAGELFF
CDR3nt: TGCGCCAGCAGCCAAGAAGGAGATTCGACAGGGTTGGCCGGGGAGCTGTTTTTT

j_gene: TRBJ2-7
v_gene: TRBV7-9
abundance: -
d_gene: -
CDR3aa: CASSLPGWVSYEQYF
CDR3nt: TGTGCCAGCAGCTTGCCAGGGTGGGTCTCCTACGAGCAGTACTTC

j_gene: TRBJ1-1
v_gene: TRBV21-1
abundance: -
d_gene: -
CDR3aa: CASSKATGQYEAFF
CDR3nt: TGTGCCAGCAGCAAAGCCACCGGACAGTATGAAGCTTTCTTT

j_gene: TRBJ1-2
v_gene: TRBV28
abundance: -
d_gene: -
CDR3aa: CASGWGLGGGYTF
CDR3nt: TGTGCCAGCGGATGGGGACTCGGCGGAGGCTACACCTTC

j_gene: TRBJ2-1
v_gene: TRBV29-1
abundance: once
d_gene: -
CDR3aa: CSGRLVANEQFF
CDR3nt: TGCAGCGGCCGACTAGTGGCCAATGAGCAGTTCTTC

j_gene: TRBJ1-6
v_gene: TRBV21-1
abundance: -
d_gene: -
CDR3aa: CASSSLPEALANSPLHF
CDR3nt: TGTGCCAGCAGCAGCCTCCCAGAGGCCTTGGCGAATTCACCCCTCCACTTT

j_gene: TRBJ2-3
v_gene: TRBV6-5
abundance: -
d_gene: -
CDR3aa: CASSLRGHGDTQYF
CDR3nt: TGTGCCAGCAGTTTGCGGGGGCATGGAGATACGCAGTATTTT

j_gene: TRBJ2-7
v_gene: TRBV10-2
abundance: -
d_gene: TRBD2
CDR3aa: CASSVAGYSYEQYF
CDR3nt: TGCGCCAGCAGTGTAGCGGGGTACTCCTACGAGCAGTACTTC

j_gene: TRBJ2-5
v_gene: TRBV5-1
abundance: -
d_gene: -
CDR3aa: CASSLGQLIQETQYF
CDR3nt: TGCGCCAGCAGCTTGGGACAGCTGATTCAAGAGACCCAGTACTTC

j_gene: TRBJ2-1
v_gene: TRBV5-1
abundance: -
d_gene: TRBD2
CDR3aa: CASSLDSGGYNEQFF
CDR3nt: TGCGCCAGCAGCTTGGATAGCGGGGGGTACAATGAGCAGTTCTTC

j_gene: TRBJ1-2
v_gene: TRBV6-1
abundance: -
d_gene: -
CDR3aa: CVSIPRFGSGYTF
CDR3nt: TGTGTTTCCATCCCAAGATTTGGGAGCGGCTACACCTTC